A single sample gave rise to the 14 T cell receptor beta chains below, sequenced in a study of regulatory T cells in long-lasting Graves disease. This sample's time point: newly diagnosed GD, antithyroid drugs for less than 3 months. Extracted PBMC RNA gave rise to the TCR library. According to the study, TCR beta libraries were built with iRepertoire HTBI primers and CDR3-region Arm-PCR. TCRdb reprocessed the multiplex PCR reads with MiXCR, giving one entry per CDR3 protein. This repertoire shows roughly 220,000 distinct CDR3 sequences, around 20% found once; its top ten account for roughly 23%. The sample was peripheral blood mononuclear cells (PBMCs), taken at new diagnosis, from a patient treated with antithyroid drugs. Receptors were obtained from a female donor with Graves disease.

There are many counts of this clonotype. The CDR3 bases are TGCGCCAGCAGTACGGGACTAGCGGGAGCTGGGGAGACCCAGTACTTC. Translated, it gives CASSTGLAGAGETQYF. This chain links TRBV5-1 with TRBJ2-5; TRBD2 aligns across 14 bases. The germline V gene has CDR1 SGHRS and CDR2 YFSETQ. This CDR3 spans 16 amino acids. Losses at the gene ends were 5 bases for V and 5 bases for J; bases not matched to a gene: 8. Complete variable domain (other parts from reference TRBV5-1 and TRBJ2-5): KAGVTQTPRYLIKTRGQQVTLSCSPISGHRSVSWYQQTPGQGLQFLFEYFSETQRNKGNFPGRFSGRQFSNSRSEMNVSTLELGDSALYLCASSTGLAGAGETQYFGPGTRLLVL.

In this sample, this clonotype turned up many times. This chain joins TRBV7-3 and TRBJ1-5, with 8 bases lining up with TRBD1. From germline, CDR1 is SGHTA and CDR2 FQGTGA. The CDR3 consists of 15 residues. The junction had 4 bases not matched to a gene; V was cut back by 5 bases and J by 1 base. The CDR3 DNA reads as TGTGCCAGCAGCCCAGGGGGCTGGAGCAATCAGCCCCAGCATTTT. It encodes CASSPGGWSNQPQHF.

The chain joins TRBV2 to TRBJ1-1, with 8 bases lining up with TRBD1. This CDR3 region has 14 residues. Trimming cost V 6 bases and J 1 base; bases outside gene matches: 4. From germline, CDR1 is SNHLY and CDR2 FYNNEI. CDR3 in DNA: TGTGCCAGCAGGGCCGGACAGGGGAACACTGAAGCTTTCTTT. Translating it yields CASRAGQGNTEAFF.

Regarding this clonotype: A much larger clone differs from this one at a single base, so this may be a read error. J is TRBJ2-1 and V is TRBV3-1; 7 positions match TRBD2. This CDR3 contains 15 residues. The germline CDR1 and CDR2 sequences are LGHDT and YNNKEL (reference sequence). J lost 8 bases, V lost 5 bases, and 12 bases had no gene match. The CDR3 here is CASSSLGRELDEQFF. For the CDR3, the DNA is TGTGCCAGCAGCTCTCTTGGGCGGGAGCTCGATGAGCAGTTCTTC.

In this sample, this clonotype turned up a few times. This may stem from a read error, because a much larger clone lies one nucleotide away. The rearrangement links TRBV12-3 or TRBV12-4 to TRBJ1-2; 9 bases map to TRBD1. After removal of 5 bases from V and 0 bases from J, the junction contained 7 bases not matched to a gene. This CDR3 contains 16 residues. CDR3 residues: CASSNARTGANYGYTF. CDR3 DNA: TGTGCCAGCAGTAACGCCCGGACAGGGGCTAACTATGGCTACACCTTC.

This clonotype appeared a few times. The chain couples TRBV7-2 to TRBJ1-5; possible D gene TRBD1, 6 bases. Trimming took 8 bases from V and 0 from J, leaving 14 bases between them. The CDR3 has 15 amino acids. CDR1 is SGHTA, CDR2 FQGNSA, per germline. Here the CDR3 DNA reads TGTGCCAGCGGGGGGAGGGGGTATAGCAATCAGCCCCAGCATTTT. As protein: CASGGRGYSNQPQHF.

This clonotype was counted many times. An end of the junction does not agree with germline; a read error may underlie this. This sequence joins TRBV9 and TRBJ2-1; 9 positions agree with TRBD2. CDR1 and CDR2 from the germline V gene are SGDLS and YYNGEE. The CDR3 totals 16 residues. The CDR3 protein is CASSERGTSSYNAQFF. Written as DNA, the CDR3 is TGTGCCAGCAGCGAGAGAGGGACTAGCTCCTACAATGCGCAGTTCTTC.

In its sample, this clonotype was seen many times. The rearrangement links TRBV7-9 to TRBJ2-7, with 7 bases fitting TRBD2. Germline assignment: CDR1 SEHNR and CDR2 FQNEAQ (reference sequence). V was pared by 6 bases and J by 0 bases, with 11 bases of the junction left unmatched. This CDR3 has 16 amino acids. CDR3 sequence reads: CASSSKPLADSYEQYF. For the CDR3, the DNA is TGTGCCAGCAGTTCAAAACCCCTAGCGGACTCCTACGAGCAGTACTTC. Looking up the rest from reference TRBV7-9 and TRBJ2-7 gives the full variable domain: DTGVSQNPRHKITKRGQNVTFRCDPISEHNRLYWYRQTLGQGPEFLTYFQNEAQLEKSRLLSDRFSAERPKGSFSTLEIQRTEQGDSAMYLCASSSKPLADSYEQYFGPGTRLTVT.

This clonotype appeared a few times. Its ends do not fully match the called genes, so a read error is possible. The V call is TRBV28, the J call TRBJ2-4; D is unclear. The DNA end lines up better with TRBJ1-2; the J call may be wrong. Germline CDR1 MDHEN, CDR2 SYDVKM. CDR3 length: 12 residues. The CDR3 here is CANSLRSYGYTF. The CDR3, as DNA: TGTGCCAACAGTTTACGGTCCTATGGCTACACCTTC.

The CDR3 DNA sequence: TGTGCCACCAGTGACCGAGGGGCCTGTGGCTACACCTTC. Amino acids: CATSDRGACGYTF. The chain joins TRBV24-1 to TRBJ1-2; the D gene is possibly TRBD1 (5 bases). The length of the CDR3 is 13 residues. V was cut by 4 bases and J by 7 bases, with 12 bases left in between. Germline V CDR1 and CDR2: KGHDR, SFDVKD.

This chain joins TRBV6-2 or TRBV6-3 and TRBJ1-5; D unresolved. V was clipped by 6 bases and J by 3 bases, with 9 bases between them. The CDR3 is 13 residues long. Germline assignment: CDR1 MNHEY and CDR2 SVGEGT. CDR3 in DNA: TGTGCCAGCAGCTGGGGAATCAATCAGCCCCAGCATTTT. Protein product: CASSWGINQPQHF.

As for this clonotype: A much larger clonotype is one base distant, so this may be a read error. This chain uses TRBV7-2 with TRBJ2-3; maybe TRBD1 (6 bases). Germline CDR1 SGHTA, CDR2 FQGNSA. CDR3 length: 14 residues. Between the trimmed V and J ends, which lost 5 bases and 2 bases, there was a span of 11 bases. In DNA, the CDR3 is TGTGCCAGCAGCCAACAGGGTCACACAGATACGCAGTATTTT. It is translated as CASSQQGHTDTQYF.

In the case of this clonotype: A read error is possible here, since a much larger clone lies one base away. V and J are TRBV20-1 and TRBJ2-2, with 11 bases that match TRBD2. The CDR3 consists of 16 residues. Per the germline V gene, CDR1 is DFQATT and CDR2 is SNEGSKA (reference sequence). The CDR3 coding sequence is TGCAGTGCTACCCCTAGCGGGAGGTTGCAAGCCGGGGAGCCGTTTTTT. It translates to CSATPSGRLQAGEPFF.

CDR3 loop: CASSLAGGAGYEQYF. The CDR3 region has the DNA TGTGCCAGCAGCTTAGCCGGGGGGGCCGGGTACGAGCAGTACTTC. The chain has TRBV7-8 and TRBJ2-7; 8 nucleotides agree with TRBD2. This CDR3 contains 15 residues. Germline CDR1 is SGHVS and CDR2 is FQNEAQ. The ends lost 0 bases at V and 4 bases at J; junction bases unmatched: 5.